The rows below give T cell receptor beta chains drawn from one sample of a study of CD8+CD57+ T cells in acquired aplastic anemia. TCRdb ran MiXCR on the reads and lists one entry per CDR3 protein. The table records roughly 260,000 distinct CDR3 sequences, approximately 50% of them present only once. The material sequenced was sorted CD4+, CD8+, or CD8+CD57+ T cells (not recorded which) from PBMCs. The origin of the receptors is a human donor with aplastic anemia. Each CDR3 is given with its conserved first and last residue. The D gene is left open where the match is weak.

d_call	v_call	j_call	cdr3_aa
TRBD1	TRBV5-8	TRBJ1-3	CASSLRQGRNTIYF
-	TRBV7-8	TRBJ1-4	CASSGGGRGNEKLFF
-	TRBV20-1	TRBJ2-1	CSARDMYEQFF
-	TRBV20-1	TRBJ2-7	CSASFREREQYF
-	TRBV7-2	TRBJ1-1	CASSLDTIEAFF
TRBD1	TRBV20-1	TRBJ2-3	CSAAPGQGTDTQYF
TRBD1	TRBV4-1	TRBJ2-2	CASSQTGQANTGELFF
-	TRBV24-1	TRBJ1-1	CAAPYLSENTEAFF
-	TRBV7-6	TRBJ2-2	CASSLGENTGELFF
TRBD2	TRBV15	TRBJ2-2	CATSTPGLADANTGELFF
-	TRBV4-1	TRBJ1-1	CASNEASSFVNTEAFF
-	TRBV12-3/TRBV12-4	TRBJ2-7	CASGLAQIEQYF
TRBD1	TRBV6-5	TRBJ1-2	CASSYKGGGLSGYTF
-	TRBV5-6	TRBJ2-7	CASSFLRAAYEQYF
-	TRBV4-3	TRBJ2-7	CASSVNYGSYEQYF
-	TRBV5-1	TRBJ1-2	CASSLVLAREGYTF
-	TRBV7-9	TRBJ2-3	CASSATSLYNEQYF
-	TRBV4-3	TRBJ1-4	CASSQDGGRWEKLFF
TRBD1	TRBV7-2	TRBJ1-2	CASSSSWDSTLGYGYTF
-	TRBV15	TRBJ2-6	CATSRDGSSGANVLAF
TRBD1	TRBV7-8	TRBJ2-7	CASSSETGQGASEQYF
TRBD1	TRBV4-3	TRBJ1-4	CASSAAPRTGFNEKLFF
-	TRBV20-1	TRBJ1-5	CSAREGYSNQPQHF
-	TRBV2	TRBJ1-5	CASSSDSSQHF
-	TRBV7-9	TRBJ2-3	CASSPSRGGDTQYF
TRBD1	TRBV10-3	TRBJ1-3	CAISESGTGLFGNTIYF
TRBD1	TRBV11-1	TRBJ1-2	CASSPWVYGTDNYGYTF
TRBD2	TRBV6-4	TRBJ2-2	CASSGTSGGTGELFF
TRBD1	TRBV30	TRBJ2-7	CAWSGTVRYEQYF
-	TRBV20-1	TRBJ2-1	CSATRIRGAVFNNEQFF
-	TRBV29-1	TRBJ2-7	CSVPGLPPYEQYF
TRBD2	TRBV14	TRBJ2-6	CASSQEMRGEGSGANVLTF
TRBD1	TRBV27	TRBJ1-5	CASSKTDRGRNQPQHF
-	TRBV7-9	TRBJ2-7	CASSSGNTYEQYF
-	TRBV30	TRBJ1-2	CAWSWDALSMDTF
-	TRBV5-1	TRBJ2-5	CASSLGSRQETQYF
-	TRBV20-1	TRBJ2-2	CSAREDKRNTGELFF
-	TRBV4-2	TRBJ2-6	CASSQDVGIGANVLTF
TRBD1	TRBV7-9	TRBJ2-7	CASSASRDREPYEQYF
-	TRBV20-1	TRBJ2-7	CSARGQLDYEQYF
TRBD1	TRBV7-2	TRBJ1-6	CASRATGTGESPLHF
-	TRBV7-3	TRBJ1-5	CASSLIASNQPQHF
TRBD1	TRBV27	TRBJ1-6	CASSLRETGYNSPLHF
TRBD1	TRBV20-1	TRBJ1-1	CSARPGQGRSAAFF
TRBD1	TRBV2	TRBJ2-7	CAREGTGDSGEQYF
-	TRBV19	TRBJ1-1	CASSIGLAGNTEAFF
TRBD2	TRBV7-9	TRBJ2-1	CASSRPSGPTPYNEQFF
-	TRBV7-6	TRBJ2-1	CASSVSNGGLYNEQFF
-	TRBV7-8	TRBJ1-1	CASSLVGYEAFF
-	TRBV20-1	TRBJ1-1	CSAKPAIGARDTEAFF
TRBD1	TRBV6-1	TRBJ1-1	CASGSRGQTEAFF
TRBD2	TRBV6-1	TRBJ2-7	CASSESSGSHEQYF
-	TRBV7-9	TRBJ2-1	CASSSLKGAFF